These 8 T cell receptor beta chains share one sample of origin, sequenced in a study of post-analysis software for immune sequencing data (dated by TCRdb to the mid-2010s). What the research found in general, with its limitations: Significantly higher frequencies in patients than in controls were found for roughly 5 TRBV segments, including TRBV5-6, TRBV5-1 and TRBV20-1.

The library relied on PCR. Sequencer: Illumina HiSeq 2500. To reduce PCR and sequencing biases, unique molecular identifiers were incorporated into the TCR beta cDNA libraries. The public reads were quality trimmed at Q25 with fastp and then assembled into clones with MiXCR by TCRdb, keeping productive beta chains. Every distinct CDR3 protein forms one entry, paired with its most common genes and DNA. In all, the sample holds hundreds of thousands of distinct CDR3 sequences, and under 70% of those were seen once. Over 4% of the sample rests with the top ten. The antigens these receptors bind are not known. Material for sequencing was blood. Every receptor here comes from a girl aged 5-17 years with multiple sclerosis.

CDR3: CASSLPNVGPWYQETQYF. The CDR3 DNA reads as TGTGCCAGCAGCTTACCAAATGTGGGACCGTGGTACCAAGAGACCCAGTACTTC. The genes are TRBV7-8 and TRBJ2-5, with D tentatively TRBD1 or TRBD2 (5 bases each). In germline, CDR1 is SGHVS, CDR2 FQNEAQ. The ends were cut back, 2 bases at V and 0 bases at J, with 19 bases in the middle. This CDR3 spans 18 amino acids. The full variable domain, in which reference TRBV7-8 and TRBJ2-5 provide the parts outside the CDR3, is GAGVSQSPRYKVAKRGQDVALRCDPISGHVSLFWYQQALGQGPEFLTYFQNEAQLDKSGLPSDRFFAERPEGSVSTLKIQRTQQEDSAVYLCASSLPNVGPWYQETQYFGPGTRLLVL.

Only a few counts were recorded for this clonotype. V gene TRBV12-3 or TRBV12-4 combines with J gene TRBJ1-1; the D gene is possibly TRBD1 (6 bases). The CDR3 totals 14 residues. The V gene lost 3 bases and the J gene lost 2 bases, with 10 bases spanning the gap. The CDR3 bases are TGTGCCAGCAGTTTTACAGGGAAAAACACTGAAGCTTTCTTT. Translating gives CASSFTGKNTEAFF.

This clonotype was detected a few times. The rearrangement uses TRBV20-1 and TRBJ1-5, with 8 bases that match TRBD1. The CDR3 is 16 residues long. Germline CDR1 and CDR2: DFQATT and SNEGSKA (reference sequence). The junction had 5 bases not matched to a gene; V was cut back by 0 bases and J by 1 base. The CDR3 protein is CSARDSQGASNQPQHF. CDR3 sequence (DNA): TGCAGTGCTAGAGATTCGCAGGGGGCCAGCAATCAGCCCCAGCATTTT.

This chain connects TRBV5-1 to TRBJ1-2; D gene ambiguous. This CDR3 region has 16 residues. Germline loops: CDR1 SGHRS, CDR2 YFSETQ. V gave up 2 bases and J gave up 4 bases, with 18 bases separating them. CDR3 sequence: CASSFTPQVASYGYTF. Here the CDR3 DNA reads TGCGCCAGCAGCTTTACCCCACAAGTCGCTTCCTATGGCTACACCTTC.

The chain combines TRBV7-6 with TRBJ2-7; perhaps D is TRBD1 or TRBD2 (5 bases each). V was trimmed by 5 bases and J by 3 bases, leaving 23 bases between them. This CDR3 comprises 17 residues. Germline loops: CDR1 SGHVS, CDR2 FNYEAQ. CDR3 bases: TGTGCCAGCAGCACCGGACACGGGGCTGCTGGAAACTACGAGCAGTACTTC. Amino acids: CASSTGHGAAGNYEQYF. Variable domain in full (rest from reference TRBV7-6 and TRBJ2-7): GAGVSQSPRYKVTKRGQDVALRCDPISGHVSLYWYRQALGQGPEFLTYFNYEAQQDKSGLPNDRFSAERPEGSISTLTIQRTEQRDSAMYRCASSTGHGAAGNYEQYFGPGTRLTVT.

About this clonotype: Germline and junction disagree at one end, which may indicate a read error. This chain joins TRBV20-1 and TRBJ2-4; D unclear. The J call may be faulty, since TRBJ2-7 better matches the DNA end. The germline V gene has CDR1 DFQATT and CDR2 SNEGSKA (reference sequence). The CDR3 extends over 12 amino acids. The CDR3 region is CSARGNFYEQYF. CDR3 DNA sequence: TGCAGTGCAAGAGGCAATTTCTACGAGCAGTACTTC.

The chain couples TRBV2 to TRBJ2-1, with 11 nucleotides matching TRBD2. Germline loops: CDR1 SNHLY, CDR2 FYNNEI. Losses at the gene ends were 4 bases for V and 2 bases for J; bases not matched to a gene: 1. This CDR3 spans 15 amino acids. The CDR3 region is CASSGLAGPYNEQFF. The CDR3 DNA reads as TGTGCCAGCAGTGGACTAGCGGGACCCTACAATGAGCAGTTCTTC.

The V and J genes are TRBV28 and TRBJ2-3, with 9 bases identical to TRBD2. CDR1 is MDHEN and CDR2 is SYDVKM in the germline V gene. The CDR3 has 17 amino acids. V lost 5 bases and J lost 4; bases outside the gene matches: 13. Here the CDR3 DNA reads TGTGCCAGCAGTCCACCATTGGGAGCGGGGGGCCCAGATACGCAGTATTTT. Protein product: CASSPPLGAGGPDTQYF.